This T cell receptor beta chain came from a study of spatial heterogeneity in lung cancer. This clonotype was observed at least ten times. Time point given: sample taken at primary tumor resection. Unsorted whole RNA from tumor, nontumor lung or frozen PBMC underwent sequencing. Individually, TCR cDNA molecules were each labelled with a unique molecular identifier. Via MiXCR, TCRdb re-called the 5' RACE reads, giving one row per CDR3 protein. The sample includes 40,000 or so distinct CDR3 sequences, less than 5.5% of them seen just once. The CDR3 has 14 residues. The germline V gene encodes CDR1 MNHNS and CDR2 SASEGT. Trimming took off 6 bases at V and 4 bases at J, with 15 bases between the two ends.

V is TRBV6-1 and J is TRBJ2-5; tentative D call: TRBD1 (6 bases). This TCR came from a female donor with early-stage non-small cell lung cancer. The sample was PBMCs, taken at surgery. In nucleotides, the CDR3 is TGTGCCAGCAGGGTGGCGTCAGGGGTAGAGACCCAGTACTTC. Translation gives CASRVASGVETQYF.